This T cell receptor (beta chain) was sequenced for a study of cytomegalovirus exposure and HLA in healthy donors. Germline loops: CDR1 MDHEN, CDR2 SYDVKM. V was trimmed by 1 base and J by 1 base, leaving 5 bases between them. The CDR3 has 15 amino acids. Points from the study as a whole: A classifier reportedly called cytomegalovirus status with high sensitivity and specificity. Sequencing had likely introduced a cluster of highly shared sequence variants as an artifact. Rare sequences made up most TCRs, while some public TCRs were found in many donors.

PCR primers comprised 60 Vbeta and 13 Jbeta primers. The repertoire was sequenced with immunoSEQ multiplex PCR; TCRdb's copy has only in-frame clones and lacks some. The sample has roughly 200,000 clones, roughly 87% seen once; the top ten hold less than 0.65%. With regard to this clone: As yet, its antigen is unknown. Other DNA sequences within the sample encode an identical CDR3.

Material: PBMCs. This receptor was identified in a woman aged 45-65 years in good health and CMV-seronegative. The rearrangement uses TRBV28 and TRBJ2-6; D may be TRBD2 (5 bases). CDR3 sequence: CASSLSGSGANVLTF. Here the CDR3 DNA reads TGTGCCAGCAGTTTATCGGGGTCTGGGGCCAACGTCCTGACTTTC.